This T cell receptor beta chain was obtained from a study of patients and donors after allogeneic stem cell transplantation. This clonotype has just a few counts. CDR3 size: 14 residues. In TCRdb, the RT-PCR reads were re-called with MiXCR into one record per CDR3 protein. The sample has some 880,000 distinct CDR3 sequences, about 20% seen once. This receptor was identified in a human donor who was either an allogeneic HSCT recipient or a stem cell or donor lymphocyte infusion donor (not recorded which). It is not recorded whose cells these are; they may come from a transplant donor. The sequencing input was blood, either unsorted or a sorted T cell fraction (not recorded which). The V and J genes are TRBV21-1 and TRBJ2-6. TRBV21-1 is shown as a pseudogene. CDR3 sequence: CASSNSSGANVLTF. In DNA, the CDR3 is TGTGCCAGCAGCAACTCGTCTGGGGCCAACGTCCTGACTTTC.